The sequence of this T cell receptor (beta chain) was determined in a study of CD8 T cell repertoires and HIV-1 epitope variants. At the level of the study: Twenty-five autologous and known Gag and Nef epitope variant peptides each stimulated T cells separately. Controls were a CMV, EBV and flu pool, Ebola AY9, and no peptide. 1M T cells were kept uncultured as a baseline. Study results and limitations: This assay reports beta chains of antigen-expanded cells, not T cell function.

Profiling relied on immunoSEQ multiplex PCR, and the TCRdb table lists in-frame clones only, not all of them. The data contain about 5,500 clones, 65% to 75% of them singletons. Deletions cut 0 bases from V and 0 bases from J, with 14 bases between. Germline CDR1 and CDR2: MDHEN and SYDVKM. This CDR3 region has 18 residues. Comment on this clone: As yet, its antigen is unknown.

The TCR was taken from a male donor with HIV. The source material was cultured CD8+ T cells derived from PBMCs. The V and J genes are TRBV28 and TRBJ1-4; D not certain. CDR3 in DNA: TGTGCCAGCAGTTTATGGCTTTTTTCGGGCGCAACTAATGAAAAACTGTTTTTT. Its translation is CASSLWLFSGATNEKLFF.